A selection of T cell receptor beta chains follows, all from one sample in a study of cytomegalovirus exposure and HLA in healthy donors. TCRdb keeps only in-frame clones here, not all; method: immunoSEQ multiplex PCR. The data show 150,000 or so clones, with roughly 80% seen just once and roughly 13% held by the top ten. The sequenced sample consisted of PBMCs. These receptors came from a man aged 25 to 45 in good health and CMV-seropositive. The CDR3 runs from the conserved cysteine through the conserved F or W. The D gene is left open where the match is weak. Clone size, where shown, is once, few, many, or a class for clones that have expanded.

TGTGCCAGCAGTTTAGGAGGGGGGGGTAATAATGAAAAACTGTTTTTT CASSLGGGGNNEKLFF . TRBJ1-4 . TRBV28
TGTGCCAGCAGTTTATCACAGGGCACTGAAGCTTTCTTT CASSLSQGTEAFF . TRBJ1-1 . TRBV27
TGTGCCAGCAGCCAGGCCTGGACTAGCGGCTCCTCCTACAATGAGCAGTTCTTC CASSQAWTSGSSYNEQFF . TRBJ2-1 TRBD2 TRBV4-2
TGTGCCAGCAGTCCCTCCTTTGGGACAGGGGGATACACTGAAGCTTTCTTT CASSPSFGTGGYTEAFF . TRBJ1-1 TRBD1 TRBV28
TGTGCTAGCGCCGATTACTACGTGCAGTACTTC CASADYYVQYF . TRBJ2-7 . TRBV6-1
TGCGCCAGCAGCTTGAGTGCGGGAGGGGGTACGGAACAGTACTTC CASSLSAGGGTEQYF . TRBJ2-7 TRBD2 TRBV5-1
TGTGCCAGCAGCTTACCTTTCGCCAGTGTCTACGAGCAGTACTTC CASSLPFASVYEQYF . TRBJ2-7 . TRBV13
TGTGCCAGCAGTTTCTCGGTAGCGGGAGTTGACACCGGGGAGCTGTTTTTT CASSFSVAGVDTGELFF . TRBJ2-2 TRBD2 TRBV28
TGTGCCAGCAGGGCCGGGACTAGCGGGTCCGGGGAGCTGTTTTTT CASRAGTSGSGELFF . TRBJ2-2 TRBD2 TRBV2
TGTGCCTCCAGAGAGGGCTCTGGAAACACCATATATTTT CASREGSGNTIYF . TRBJ1-3 . TRBV10-3
TGTGCCAGCAGTCCTCCGGGACAGCCTTTTGGCTATGGCTACACCTTC CASSPPGQPFGYGYTF once TRBJ1-2 TRBD1 TRBV28
TGTGCCAGCAGTTTTTCTCCGTCGGGGACAGATACGCAGTATTTT CASSFSPSGTDTQYF once TRBJ2-3 . TRBV27
TGCGCCAGCAGCTTGGAAGCTAGCGGGAGAGGTGAGCAGTTCTTC CASSLEASGRGEQFF . TRBJ2-1 TRBD2 TRBV5-1
TGTGCCAGCAGTAAAGCAGGGGGCCCCTACAATGAGCAGTTCTTC CASSKAGGPYNEQFF . TRBJ2-1 TRBD1 TRBV27
TGTGCCAGCACTGAACCGGGACAGGGATTTCAGCCCCAGCATTTT CASTEPGQGFQPQHF . TRBJ1-5 TRBD1 TRBV6-1
TGTGCCAGCAGTTTATCCGGGACAGGGCGCTATGGCTACACCTTC CASSLSGTGRYGYTF . TRBJ1-2 TRBD1 TRBV27
TGTGGTGGCAGGGAAAACACCGGGGAGCTGTTTTTT CGGRENTGELFF . TRBJ2-2 . TRBV12-5
TGTGCCAGCTCACCAGGGACAGGGCTAGGTGAAAAACTGTTTTTT CASSPGTGLGEKLFF . TRBJ1-4 TRBD1 TRBV18
TGTGCCAGTAGTATATATGCCCGCCGGGACAGGGGGCGACAGCCCCAGCATTTT CASSIYARRDRGRQPQHF . TRBJ1-5 TRBD1 TRBV19
TGTGCCAGCAGCTTAGGTATAGCGGGAGATACGCAGTATTTT CASSLGIAGDTQYF once TRBJ2-3 TRBD2 TRBV7-6
TGTGCCAGCACCAGCAGCAAGGATGGGCAGGCCGTAATATTGCCCTTAAACAATGAGCAGTTCTTC CASTSSKDGQAVILPLNNEQFF . TRBJ2-1 . TRBV21-1
TGTGCCAGCAGCCAAAGCTGGACTAGCGCCCAAAGAACGCAGTATTTT CASSQSWTSAQRTQYF . TRBJ2-3 TRBD2 TRBV4-2
TGCGCCAGCAGCCGTGAGGCAGCGGGAGTGACAGATACGCAGTATTTT CASSREAAGVTDTQYF . TRBJ2-3 TRBD2 TRBV4-1
TGTGCCAGCAGTTTAGTCGGGAGCGGGGGTAGCTCCTACGAGCAGTACTTC CASSLVGSGGSSYEQYF . TRBJ2-7 TRBD2 TRBV27
TGTGCCAGCTCACGCAATGTGGAGGCGGTGGGTGAGCAGTTCTTC CASSRNVEAVGEQFF . TRBJ2-1 . TRBV18
TGTGCCACGGGACTGCAAGCCTACAATGAGCAGTTCTTC CATGLQAYNEQFF . TRBJ2-1 . TRBV10-3